The 18 T cell receptor beta chains below come from one sample, sequenced in a study of blood T cell repertoires in COVID-19 (TCRdb year 2020). The method behind the library was the immunoSEQ multiplex PCR assay. Here the immuneACCESS table is served through TCRdb, limited to in-frame sequences with V and J called. Missing clones are a known gap in these copies; in checked studies unresolved V genes cover under half, and the rest lacks a known reason. In all, the sample holds 220,000 or so clones, and about 94% of those were seen once. The top ten hold about 0.8% of the sample. The material sequenced was peripheral blood. The source is a man in his 60s with COVID-19, enrolled during active disease.

The chain employs TRBV2 and TRBJ1-4, with 7 bases fitting TRBD1. The CDR3 loop spans 14 amino acids. CDR1 and CDR2 (germline): SNHLY, FYNNEI. Germline trimming cut 5 bases from V and 6 bases from J; bases unmatched to any gene: 6. The CDR3 region has the DNA TGTGCCAGCAGTAGAGACAGGGTCCATGAAAAACTGTTTTTT. It encodes CASSRDRVHEKLFF.

The rearrangement links TRBV5-6 to TRBJ2-7; D unclear. The ends were cut back, 1 base at V and 5 bases at J, with 7 bases in the middle. The CDR3 contains 12 residues. Germline V lookup: CDR1 SGHDT, CDR2 YYEEEE. Written as DNA, the CDR3 is TGTGCCAGCAGCTTGTCGACTGACGAGCAGTACTTC. Translating it yields CASSLSTDEQYF. The whole variable domain, filled in from reference TRBV5-6 and TRBJ2-7, reads DAGVTQSPTHLIKTRGQQVTLRCSPKSGHDTVSWYQQALGQGPQFIFQYYEEEERQRGNFPDRFSGHQFPNYSSELNVNALLLGDSALYLCASSLSTDEQYFGPGTRLTVT.

The rearrangement joins TRBV12-5 to TRBJ1-2, with 7 bases fitting TRBD1. V trimming: 1 base; J trimming: 8 bases; junction bases outside the gene matches: 4. Germline assignment: CDR1 LGHNT and CDR2 FRNRAP. The CDR3 consists of 13 residues. The CDR3 sequence is CASGLEGAGGYTF. The CDR3 DNA sequence: TGTGCTAGTGGTTTGGAGGGGGCGGGAGGCTACACCTTC.

This chain links TRBV9 with TRBJ2-7; D not certain. Germline V CDR1 and CDR2: SGDLS, YYNGEE. The V and J ends lost 0 bases and 7 bases respectively, with 11 bases between them. This CDR3 is built from 13 residues. CDR3 sequence: CASSVDQVKEQYF. CDR3 bases: TGTGCCAGCAGCGTAGATCAGGTCAAAGAGCAGTACTTC.

The chain uses TRBV7-9 and TRBJ2-5; TRBD2 matches at 9 bases. Germline V lookup: CDR1 SEHNR, CDR2 FQNEAQ (reference sequence). The trim removed 1 base at V and 5 bases at J, leaving 5 bases unmatched. The CDR3 has 15 amino acids. CDR3 DNA: TGTGCCAGCAGCTTAGTTGCGGGAGGGCCCGAGACCCAGTACTTC. This encodes CASSLVAGGPETQYF.

This clone has only one observation. V usage is TRBV29-1 and J usage is TRBJ2-1, with 13 bases fitting TRBD2. The trim removed 1 base at V and 7 bases at J, leaving 7 bases unmatched. Germline V gene lookup returns CDR1 SQVTM and CDR2 ANQGSEA. The length of the CDR3 is 16 residues. This CDR3 is CSVEVLATSGGNEQFF. CDR3 DNA: TGCAGCGTTGAAGTTCTGGCGACTAGCGGGGGGAATGAGCAGTTCTTC.

J is TRBJ1-2 and V is TRBV28, with 7 bases aligning to TRBD1. This CDR3 has 12 residues. The V segment lost 6 bases and the J segment 6 bases; nucleotides outside the gene matches: 4. Germline lookup yields CDR1 MDHEN and CDR2 SYDVKM. The CDR3 DNA is TGTGCCAGCAGCGATGGGACAGATGGCTACACCTTC. Residues: CASSDGTDGYTF.

This sequence joins TRBV2 and TRBJ2-2, with D maybe TRBD2 (5 bases). Trimming took 6 bases from V and 3 from J, leaving 11 bases between them. Germline V gene lookup returns CDR1 SNHLY and CDR2 FYNNEI. The CDR3 runs 14 residues. The CDR3 sequence: CASRAISDTGELFF. CDR3 DNA: TGTGCCAGCAGGGCCATTAGCGACACCGGGGAGCTGTTTTTT.

The chain is built from TRBV30 and TRBJ2-1, with 12 nucleotides matching TRBD2. Germline V gene sequence: CDR1 GTSNPN, CDR2 SVGIG (reference sequence). The V segment lost 3 bases and the J segment 7 bases; nucleotides outside the gene matches: 10. The CDR3 has 16 amino acids. The CDR3, as DNA: TGTGCCTGGAGCCAACTGACTAGCGGGAGAGGAAATGAGCAGTTCTTC. Translated: CAWSQLTSGRGNEQFF.

The chain has TRBV9 and TRBJ1-2; D gene ambiguous. Germline values: CDR1 SGDLS, CDR2 YYNGEE. The CDR3 totals 14 residues. V was pared by 0 bases and J by 4 bases, with 10 bases between. The CDR3 DNA is TGTGCCAGCAGCGTAGCTGAGGATTTCTATGGCTACACCTTC. Translation: CASSVAEDFYGYTF.

This rearrangement joins TRBV6-5 to TRBJ1-5; D remains unclear. V was shortened by 0 bases and J by 6 bases, with 12 bases between the two germline ends. This CDR3 comprises 15 residues. Germline CDR1 reads MNHEY; CDR2 reads SVGAGI. The CDR3 region is CASSYSSLSGQPQHF. The DNA of the CDR3 is TGTGCCAGCAGTTACTCGAGTCTAAGCGGTCAGCCCCAGCATTTT.

The V gene is TRBV12-3 or TRBV12-4, the J gene TRBJ1-2, with TRBD1 matching over 8 bases. The ends lost 4 bases at V and 7 bases at J; junction bases unmatched: 2. The CDR3 is 12 amino acids. Here the CDR3 reads CASSYRGAGYTF. The CDR3 bases are TGTGCCAGCAGTTACAGGGGGGCTGGCTACACCTTC.

The genes are TRBV18 and TRBJ2-1; 7 bases map to TRBD1. Looked up from germline, CDR1 is KGHSH and CDR2 is LQKENI. After removal of 2 bases from V and 0 bases from J, the junction contained 7 bases not matched to a gene. The CDR3 runs to 17 residues. The CDR3 nucleotides read TGTGCCAGCTCACCATCGACAGGGTTACGCTCCTACAATGAGCAGTTCTTC. Translation gives CASSPSTGLRSYNEQFF.

V gene TRBV11-2 combines with J gene TRBJ2-7; TRBD1 aligns across 9 bases. V lost 1 base and J lost 6; bases outside the gene matches: 7. Germline assignment: CDR1 SGHAT and CDR2 FQNNGV. CDR3 length: 15 amino acids. DNA for the CDR3: TGTGCCAGCAGCTTAGGGACAGGGGTAAGCTCCGAGCAGTACTTC. This encodes CASSLGTGVSSEQYF. The whole variable domain, filled in from reference TRBV11-2 and TRBJ2-7, reads EAGVAQSPRYKIIEKRQSVAFWCNPISGHATLYWYQQILGQGPKLLIQFQNNGVVDDSQLPKDRFSAERLKGVDSTLKIQPAKLEDSAVYLCASSLGTGVSSEQYFGPGTRLTVT.

The V gene is TRBV7-2, the J gene TRBJ1-2; 10 positions match TRBD1. After removal of 4 bases from V and 10 bases from J, the junction contained 9 bases not matched to a gene. CDR1 and CDR2 (germline): SGHTA, FQGNSA. CDR3 size: 14 residues. This CDR3 reads CASSSTGTGDDYTF. In DNA form, the CDR3 reads TGTGCCAGCAGCTCCACCGGGACAGGGGACGACTACACCTTC.

The rearrangement uses TRBV12-3 or TRBV12-4 and TRBJ2-3; 8 bases are shared with TRBD1. The CDR3 consists of 12 residues. V lost 7 bases to trimming and J lost 5 bases; unmatched junction nucleotides: 2. The CDR3 nucleotides are TGTGCCAGCACCGACAGGGGAGATACGCAGTATTTT. The encoded protein is CASTDRGDTQYF.

The chain employs TRBV5-4 and TRBJ2-7, with 14 positions matching TRBD2. The CDR3 covers 13 residues. Germline CDR1 reads SGHNT; CDR2 reads YYREEE (reference sequence). The ends lost 7 bases at V and 6 bases at J; junction bases unmatched: 3. The CDR3 sequence is CASGLAGGSEQYF. CDR3 coding DNA: TGTGCCAGCGGACTAGCGGGGGGCTCCGAGCAGTACTTC.

J is TRBJ1-2 and V is TRBV5-6, with 7 nucleotides matching TRBD1. From germline, CDR1 is SGHDT and CDR2 YYEEEE. The CDR3 is 14 residues long. V was clipped by 4 bases and J by 4 bases; unmatched bases: 7. CDR3 amino acids: CASSPTGSPYGYTF. CDR3 in DNA: TGTGCCAGCAGCCCGACAGGGAGTCCCTATGGCTACACCTTC.